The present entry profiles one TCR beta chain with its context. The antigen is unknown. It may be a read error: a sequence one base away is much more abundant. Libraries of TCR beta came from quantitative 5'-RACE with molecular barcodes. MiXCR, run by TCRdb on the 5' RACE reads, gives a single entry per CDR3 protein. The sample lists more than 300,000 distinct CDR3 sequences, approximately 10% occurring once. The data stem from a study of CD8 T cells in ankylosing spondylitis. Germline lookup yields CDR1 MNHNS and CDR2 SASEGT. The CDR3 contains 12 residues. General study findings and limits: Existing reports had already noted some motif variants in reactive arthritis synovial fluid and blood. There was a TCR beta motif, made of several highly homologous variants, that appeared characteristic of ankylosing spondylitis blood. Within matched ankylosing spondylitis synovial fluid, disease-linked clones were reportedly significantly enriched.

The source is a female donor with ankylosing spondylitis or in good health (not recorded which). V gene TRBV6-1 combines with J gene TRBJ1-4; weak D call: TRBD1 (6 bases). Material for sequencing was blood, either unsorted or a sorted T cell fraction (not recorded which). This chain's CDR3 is CANSDRNEKLFF. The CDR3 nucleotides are TGTGCCAACAGTGACAGGAATGAAAAACTGTTTTTT.